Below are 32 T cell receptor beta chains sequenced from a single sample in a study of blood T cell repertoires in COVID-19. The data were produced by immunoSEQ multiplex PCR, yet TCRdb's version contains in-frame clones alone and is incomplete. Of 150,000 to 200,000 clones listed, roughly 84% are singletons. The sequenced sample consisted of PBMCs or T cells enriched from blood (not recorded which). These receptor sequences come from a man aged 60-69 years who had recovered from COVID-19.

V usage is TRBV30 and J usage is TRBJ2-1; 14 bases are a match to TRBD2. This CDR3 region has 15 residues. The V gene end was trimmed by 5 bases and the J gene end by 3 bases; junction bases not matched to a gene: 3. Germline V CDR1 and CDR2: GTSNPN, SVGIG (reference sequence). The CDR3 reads CAWGLAGGIYNEQFF. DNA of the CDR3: TGTGCCTGGGGACTAGCGGGGGGAATCTACAATGAGCAGTTCTTC.

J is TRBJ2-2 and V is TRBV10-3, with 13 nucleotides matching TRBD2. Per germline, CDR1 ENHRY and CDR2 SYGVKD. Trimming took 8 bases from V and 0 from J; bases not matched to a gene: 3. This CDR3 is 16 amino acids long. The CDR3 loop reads CAIAGLAGSNTGELFF. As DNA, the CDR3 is TGTGCCATCGCGGGACTAGCGGGGTCGAACACCGGGGAGCTGTTTTTT.

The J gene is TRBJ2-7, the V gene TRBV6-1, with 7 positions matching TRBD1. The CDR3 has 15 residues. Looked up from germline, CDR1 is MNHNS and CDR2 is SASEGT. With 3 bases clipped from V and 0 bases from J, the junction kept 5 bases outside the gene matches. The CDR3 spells CASSEGRDSSYEQYF. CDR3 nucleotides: TGTGCCAGCAGTGAGGGTCGGGACAGCTCCTACGAGCAGTACTTC.

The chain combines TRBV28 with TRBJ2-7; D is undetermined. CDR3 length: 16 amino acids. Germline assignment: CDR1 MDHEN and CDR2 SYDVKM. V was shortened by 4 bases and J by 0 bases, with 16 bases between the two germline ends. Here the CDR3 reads CASSSSSFAYSYEQYF. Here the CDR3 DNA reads TGTGCCAGCAGTTCGTCCTCATTCGCCTACTCCTACGAGCAGTACTTC.

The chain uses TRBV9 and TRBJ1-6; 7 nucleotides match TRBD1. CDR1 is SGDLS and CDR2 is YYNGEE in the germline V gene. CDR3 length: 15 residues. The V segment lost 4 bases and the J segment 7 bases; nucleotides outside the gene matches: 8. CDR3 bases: TGTGCCAGCAGCCCACGACAGGGACAAAATTCACCCCTCCACTTT. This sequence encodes CASSPRQGQNSPLHF.

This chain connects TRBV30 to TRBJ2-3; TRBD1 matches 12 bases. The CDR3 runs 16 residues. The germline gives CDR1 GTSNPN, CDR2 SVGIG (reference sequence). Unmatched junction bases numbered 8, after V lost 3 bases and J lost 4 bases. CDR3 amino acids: CAWRGQGTGGADTQYF. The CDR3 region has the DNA TGTGCCTGGAGGGGCCAGGGGACAGGGGGCGCAGATACGCAGTATTTT.

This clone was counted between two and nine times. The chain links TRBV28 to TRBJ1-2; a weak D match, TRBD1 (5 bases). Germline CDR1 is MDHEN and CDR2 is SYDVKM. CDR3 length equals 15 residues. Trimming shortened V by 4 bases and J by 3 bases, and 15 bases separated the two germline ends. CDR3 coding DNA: TGTGCCAGCAGTTCGATTCCAGGGAAGGACTATGGCTACACCTTC. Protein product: CASSSIPGKDYGYTF.

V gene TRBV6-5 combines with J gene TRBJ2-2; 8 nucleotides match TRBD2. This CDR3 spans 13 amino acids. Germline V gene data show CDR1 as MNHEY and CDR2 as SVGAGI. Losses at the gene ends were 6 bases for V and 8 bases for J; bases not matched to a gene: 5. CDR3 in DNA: TGTGCCAGCAGGGAGAGACTAGCGGGGGAGCTGTTTTTT. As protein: CASRERLAGELFF.

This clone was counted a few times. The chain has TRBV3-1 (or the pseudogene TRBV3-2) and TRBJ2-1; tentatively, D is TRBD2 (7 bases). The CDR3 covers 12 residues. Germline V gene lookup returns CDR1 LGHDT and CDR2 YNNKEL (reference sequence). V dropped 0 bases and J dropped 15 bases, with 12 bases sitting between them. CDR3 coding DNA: TGTGCCAGCAGCCAAGATAGAGGGGGGGCGTTCTTC. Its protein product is CASSQDRGGAFF.

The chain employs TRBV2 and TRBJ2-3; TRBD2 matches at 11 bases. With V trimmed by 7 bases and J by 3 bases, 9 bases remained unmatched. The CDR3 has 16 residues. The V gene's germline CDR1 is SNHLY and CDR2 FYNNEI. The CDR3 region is CASIGASGRTTDTQYF. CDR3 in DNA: TGTGCCAGCATAGGCGCTAGCGGGAGGACGACAGATACGCAGTATTTT.

CDR3 DNA sequence: TGTGCCACCAGTGATTTCGACAGAATTAATGAAAAACTGTTTTTT. This translates into CATSDFDRINEKLFF. The chain links TRBV24-1 to TRBJ1-4, with D possibly being TRBD1 (5 bases). CDR3 length equals 15 residues. CDR1 and CDR2 from the germline V gene are KGHDR and SFDVKD. V was trimmed by 1 base and J by 4 bases, leaving 9 bases between them.

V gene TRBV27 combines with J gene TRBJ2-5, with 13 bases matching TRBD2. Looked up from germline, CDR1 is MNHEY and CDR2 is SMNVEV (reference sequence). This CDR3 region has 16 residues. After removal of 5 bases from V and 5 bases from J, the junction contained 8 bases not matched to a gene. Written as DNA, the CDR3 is TGTGCCAGCAGTCCACGGACTAGCGGGAGAGGTGAGACCCAGTACTTC. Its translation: CASSPRTSGRGETQYF.

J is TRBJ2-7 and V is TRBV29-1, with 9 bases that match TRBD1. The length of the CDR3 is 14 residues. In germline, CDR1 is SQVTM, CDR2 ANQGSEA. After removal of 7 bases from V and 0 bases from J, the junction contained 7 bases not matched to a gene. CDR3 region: CSAVDRGASYEQYF. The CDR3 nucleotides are TGCAGCGCAGTGGACAGGGGTGCCTCCTACGAGCAGTACTTC.

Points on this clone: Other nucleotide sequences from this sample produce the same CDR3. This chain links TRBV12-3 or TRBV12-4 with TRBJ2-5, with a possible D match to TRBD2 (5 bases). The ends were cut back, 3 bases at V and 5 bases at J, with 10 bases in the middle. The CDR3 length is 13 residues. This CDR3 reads CASSFGGGETQYF. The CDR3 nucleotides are TGTGCCAGCAGTTTTGGCGGAGGTGAGACCCAGTACTTC.

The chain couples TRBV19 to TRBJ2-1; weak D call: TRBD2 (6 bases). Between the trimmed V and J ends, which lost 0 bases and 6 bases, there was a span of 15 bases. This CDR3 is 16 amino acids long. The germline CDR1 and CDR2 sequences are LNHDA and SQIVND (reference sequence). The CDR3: CASSIDVGGGFNEQFF. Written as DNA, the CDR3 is TGTGCCAGTAGTATAGATGTGGGGGGTGGCTTCAATGAGCAGTTCTTC.

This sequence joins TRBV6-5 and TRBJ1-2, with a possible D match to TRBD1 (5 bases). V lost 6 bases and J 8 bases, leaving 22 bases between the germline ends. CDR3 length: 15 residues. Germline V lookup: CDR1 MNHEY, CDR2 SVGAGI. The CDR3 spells CASRKNQAGHWGYTF. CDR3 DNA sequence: TGTGCCAGCAGGAAAAACCAAGCAGGGCATTGGGGCTACACCTTC.

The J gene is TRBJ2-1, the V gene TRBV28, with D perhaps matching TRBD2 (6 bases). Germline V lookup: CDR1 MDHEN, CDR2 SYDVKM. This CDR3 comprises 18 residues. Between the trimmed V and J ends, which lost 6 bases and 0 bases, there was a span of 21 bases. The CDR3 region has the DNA TGTGCCAGCAGGTCATCTACGCGGGGACCGAGCTCCTACAATGAGCAGTTCTTC. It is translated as CASRSSTRGPSSYNEQFF.

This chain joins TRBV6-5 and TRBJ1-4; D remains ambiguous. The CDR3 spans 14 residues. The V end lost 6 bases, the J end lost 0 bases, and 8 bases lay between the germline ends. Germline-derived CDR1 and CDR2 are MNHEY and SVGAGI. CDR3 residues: CASRDYATNEKLFF. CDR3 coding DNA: TGTGCCAGCAGGGACTATGCAACTAATGAAAAACTGTTTTTT.

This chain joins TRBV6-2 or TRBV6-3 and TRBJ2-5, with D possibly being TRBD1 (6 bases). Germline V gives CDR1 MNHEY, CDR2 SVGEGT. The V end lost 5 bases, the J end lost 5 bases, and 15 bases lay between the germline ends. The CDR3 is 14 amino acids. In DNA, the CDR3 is TGTGCCAGCAGTGATGCAGGGGACATGGAGACCCAGTACTTC. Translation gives CASSDAGDMETQYF.

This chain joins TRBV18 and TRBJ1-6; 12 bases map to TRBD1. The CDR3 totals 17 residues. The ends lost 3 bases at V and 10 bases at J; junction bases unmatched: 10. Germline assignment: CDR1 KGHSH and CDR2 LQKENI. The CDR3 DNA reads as TGTGCCAGCTCACCTTGGGGACAGGGGGCACGTCGCTCACCCCTCCACTTT. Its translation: CASSPWGQGARRSPLHF.

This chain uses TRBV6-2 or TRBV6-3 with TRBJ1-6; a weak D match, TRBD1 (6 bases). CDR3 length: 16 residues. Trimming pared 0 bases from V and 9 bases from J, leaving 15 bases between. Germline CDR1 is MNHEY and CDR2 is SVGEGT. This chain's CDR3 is CASSYSISGVGSPLHF. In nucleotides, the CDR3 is TGTGCCAGCAGTTACTCGATCTCAGGGGTCGGTTCACCCCTCCACTTT.

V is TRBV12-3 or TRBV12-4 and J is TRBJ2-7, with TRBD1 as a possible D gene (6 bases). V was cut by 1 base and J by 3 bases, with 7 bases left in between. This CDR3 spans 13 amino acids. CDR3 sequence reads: CASSLVGGYEQYF. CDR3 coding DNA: TGTGCCAGCAGTTTAGTAGGGGGCTACGAGCAGTACTTC.

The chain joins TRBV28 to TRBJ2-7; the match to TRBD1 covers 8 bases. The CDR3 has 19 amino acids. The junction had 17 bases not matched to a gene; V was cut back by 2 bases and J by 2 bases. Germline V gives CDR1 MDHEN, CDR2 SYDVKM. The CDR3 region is CASSLLLADRVQLTYEQYF. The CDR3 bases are TGTGCCAGCAGTTTACTGCTGGCGGACAGGGTACAATTAACCTACGAGCAGTACTTC.

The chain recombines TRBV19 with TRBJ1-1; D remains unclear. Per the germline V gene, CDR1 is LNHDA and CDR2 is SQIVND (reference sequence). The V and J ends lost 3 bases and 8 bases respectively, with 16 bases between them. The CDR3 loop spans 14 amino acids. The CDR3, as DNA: TGTGCCAGTAGTATGTCAGGTGAGGGTTGGGAAGCTTTCTTT. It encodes CASSMSGEGWEAFF.

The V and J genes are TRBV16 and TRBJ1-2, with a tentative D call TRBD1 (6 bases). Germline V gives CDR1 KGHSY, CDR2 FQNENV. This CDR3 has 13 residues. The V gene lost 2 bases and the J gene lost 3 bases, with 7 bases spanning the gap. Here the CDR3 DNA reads TGTGCCAGCAGCCAAAAGGGGGACTATGGCTACACCTTC. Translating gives CASSQKGDYGYTF.

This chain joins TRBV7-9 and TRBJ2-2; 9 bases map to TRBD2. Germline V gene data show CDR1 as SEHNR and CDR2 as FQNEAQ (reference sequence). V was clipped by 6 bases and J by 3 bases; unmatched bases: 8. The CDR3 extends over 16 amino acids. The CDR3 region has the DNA TGTGCCAGCAGACCCGGGACTAGCCACCACACCGGGGAGCTGTTTTTT. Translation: CASRPGTSHHTGELFF. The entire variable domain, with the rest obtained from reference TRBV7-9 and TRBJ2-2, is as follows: DTGVSQNPRHKITKRGQNVTFRCDPISEHNRLYWYRQTLGQGPEFLTYFQNEAQLEKSRLLSDRFSAERPKGSFSTLEIQRTEQGDSAMYLCASRPGTSHHTGELFFGEGSRLTVL.

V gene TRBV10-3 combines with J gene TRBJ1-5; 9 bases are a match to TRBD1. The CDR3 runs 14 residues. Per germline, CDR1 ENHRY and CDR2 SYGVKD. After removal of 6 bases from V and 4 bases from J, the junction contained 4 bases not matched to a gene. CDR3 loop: CAIRGDRENQPQHF. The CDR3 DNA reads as TGTGCCATCAGGGGGGACAGGGAAAATCAGCCCCAGCATTTT.

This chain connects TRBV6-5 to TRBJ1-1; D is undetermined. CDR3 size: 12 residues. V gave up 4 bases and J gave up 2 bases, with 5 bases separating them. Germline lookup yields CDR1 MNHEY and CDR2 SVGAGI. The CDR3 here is CASSSVNTEAFF. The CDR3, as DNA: TGTGCCAGCAGTTCAGTCAACACTGAAGCTTTCTTT.

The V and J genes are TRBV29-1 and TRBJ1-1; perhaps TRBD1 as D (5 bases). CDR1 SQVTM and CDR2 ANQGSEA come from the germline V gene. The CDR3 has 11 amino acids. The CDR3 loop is CTGGTDTEAFF. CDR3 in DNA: TGCACCGGAGGGACCGACACTGAAGCTTTCTTT.

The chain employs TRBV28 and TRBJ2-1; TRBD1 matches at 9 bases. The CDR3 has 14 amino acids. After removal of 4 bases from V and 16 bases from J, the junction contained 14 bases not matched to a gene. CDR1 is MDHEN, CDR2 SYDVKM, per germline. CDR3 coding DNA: TGTGCCAGCAGTTCCCGGGACAGGGTCCAGAGGGGTTTCTTC. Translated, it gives CASSSRDRVQRGFF. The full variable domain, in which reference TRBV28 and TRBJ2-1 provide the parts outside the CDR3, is DVKVTQSSRYLVKRTGEKVFLECVQDMDHENMFWYRQDPGLGLRLIYFSYDVKMKEKGDIPEGYSVSREKKERFSLILESASTNQTSMYLCASSSRDRVQRGFFGPGTRLTVL.

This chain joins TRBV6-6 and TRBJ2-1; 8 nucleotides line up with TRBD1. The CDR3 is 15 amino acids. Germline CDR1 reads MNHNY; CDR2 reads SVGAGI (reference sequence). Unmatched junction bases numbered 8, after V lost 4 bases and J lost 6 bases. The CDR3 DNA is TGTGCCAGCAGTTCACAGGGGGATTACTTCAATGAGCAGTTCTTC. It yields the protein CASSSQGDYFNEQFF.

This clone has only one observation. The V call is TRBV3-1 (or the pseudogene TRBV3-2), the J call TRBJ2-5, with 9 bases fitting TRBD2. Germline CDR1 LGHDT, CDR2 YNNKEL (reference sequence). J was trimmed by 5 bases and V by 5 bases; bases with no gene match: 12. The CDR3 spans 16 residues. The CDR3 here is CASSSDRLAGSETQYF. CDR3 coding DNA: TGTGCCAGCAGCTCAGATAGGCTAGCGGGGTCTGAGACCCAGTACTTC.